This T cell receptor beta chain was sequenced during a study of T cells after yellow fever vaccination. Findings and caveats of the study: The study re-detected most primary-vaccination clones after the booster (96% CD4, roughly 91% CD8). Abundant bulk-population clonotypes could contaminate the FACS-sorted repertoires.

To note about this clonotype: Its antigen remains unidentified.

The V gene's germline CDR1 is WNHNN and CDR2 SYGVQD (reference sequence). The CDR3 runs 16 residues. The ends lost 5 bases at V and 13 bases at J; junction bases unmatched: 10. A 5'RACE template-switching step, the method used to make TCR cDNA, added a universal primer site and UMIs. TCRdb re-analysed the 5' RACE reads in MiXCR, keeping a single row per CDR3 protein. The sample lists almost 600,000 distinct CDR3 sequences, approximately 13% occurring once. This chain joins TRBV10-1 and TRBJ2-6; 14 nucleotides align to TRBD2. The input for sequencing was PBMCs, taken on the day of the yellow fever booster vaccination. The receptor was isolated from a man aged 25-40 years who received the YFV17D yellow fever vaccine. DNA of the CDR3: TGCGCCAGCAGTTCCGGGACTAGCGGGGGAAGAGAGGTCCTGACTTTC. Translating it yields CASSSGTSGGREVLTF.